This TCR beta chain comes out of a study of neurological immune-mediated disorders. This clonotype came up many times. Its target is unknown. Overall study results and limits: Sharing of CDR3 amino acid sequences among expanded clones across subjects was absent, suggesting private repertoires in all groups.

Using its own MiXCR run on the 5' RACE reads, TCRdb lists one record per CDR3 protein. The sample has roughly 56,000 distinct CDR3 sequences, roughly 11% seen once. CDR3 size: 14 residues. Germline CDR1 reads SGHVS; CDR2 reads FQNEAQ. Trimming pared 1 base from V and 3 bases from J, leaving 10 bases between. The clonotype comes from a man aged 55 to 70 in good health. The rearrangement links TRBV7-8 to TRBJ2-7; D unresolved. The sequencing sample was made of PBMCs. The chain's CDR3 is CASSLGTVNYEQYF. Here the CDR3 DNA reads TGTGCCAGCAGCTTAGGGACGGTGAACTACGAGCAGTACTTC.